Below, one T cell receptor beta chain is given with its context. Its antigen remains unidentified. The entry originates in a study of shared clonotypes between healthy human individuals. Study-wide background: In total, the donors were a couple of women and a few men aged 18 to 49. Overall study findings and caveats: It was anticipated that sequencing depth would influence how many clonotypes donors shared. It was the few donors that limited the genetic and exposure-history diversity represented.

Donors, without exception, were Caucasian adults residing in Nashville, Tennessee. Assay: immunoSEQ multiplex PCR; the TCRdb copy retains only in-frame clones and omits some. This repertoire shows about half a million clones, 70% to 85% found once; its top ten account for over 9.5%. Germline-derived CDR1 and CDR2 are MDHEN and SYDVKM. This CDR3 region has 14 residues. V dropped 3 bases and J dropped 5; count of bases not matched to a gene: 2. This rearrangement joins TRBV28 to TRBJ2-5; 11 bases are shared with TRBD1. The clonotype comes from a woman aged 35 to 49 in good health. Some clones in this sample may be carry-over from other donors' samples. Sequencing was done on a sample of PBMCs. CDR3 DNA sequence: TGTGCCAGCAGTTTCAGGGACAGGGGGGAGACCCAGTACTTC. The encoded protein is CASSFRDRGETQYF. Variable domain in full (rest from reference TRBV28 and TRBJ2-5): DVKVTQSSRYLVKRTGEKVFLECVQDMDHENMFWYRQDPGLGLRLIYFSYDVKMKEKGDIPEGYSVSREKKERFSLILESASTNQTSMYLCASSFRDRGETQYFGPGTRLLVL.